The 32 T cell receptor beta chains presented below share a single source sample, sequenced in a study of beta chain features in type 1 diabetes. Whole-study findings and limits: Moderate yet significant TCRB CDR3 shortening was seen in Type 1 diabetes patients in all four CD4+ subsets.

Reverse transcribing all isolated RNA meant expressed TCRB transcripts were sequenced. The repertoire was sequenced with immunoSEQ multiplex PCR; TCRdb's copy has only in-frame clones and lacks some. This table has a few hundred thousand clones, about 15% appearing once. Their antigens are not known. Sequencing was carried out using naive CD4+ T cells from blood. The receptors stem from a man between 18 and 29 years old with type 1 diabetes.

This chain uses TRBV18 with TRBJ2-3; 8 bases are shared with TRBD2. V shed 3 bases and J 4 bases; nucleotides not matched to a gene: 9. Germline values: CDR1 KGHSH, CDR2 LQKENI. This CDR3 is built from 16 residues. CDR3 in amino acids: CASSPPGGGGADTQYF. The DNA for the CDR3 is TGTGCCAGCTCACCTCCCGGGGGGGGTGGCGCAGATACGCAGTATTTT.

J is TRBJ2-1 and V is TRBV28, with 12 bases matching TRBD2. The V gene end was trimmed by 5 bases and the J gene end by 8 bases; junction bases not matched to a gene: 7. The germline V gene has CDR1 MDHEN and CDR2 SYDVKM. CDR3 size: 15 residues. The CDR3: CASSRRTSGMYEQFF. The CDR3 bases are TGTGCCAGCAGTCGGAGGACTAGCGGGATGTATGAGCAGTTCTTC.

In this sample, this clone turned up a few times. This sequence joins TRBV5-1 and TRBJ1-1, with D unresolved. The CDR3 is 14 amino acids. The germline V gene has CDR1 SGHRS and CDR2 YFSETQ. Trimming shortened V by 0 bases and J by 5 bases, and 11 bases separated the two germline ends. CDR3 residues: CASSLEGDRTEAFF. CDR3 DNA sequence: TGCGCCAGCAGCTTGGAGGGAGATCGGACTGAAGCTTTCTTT.

The chain joins TRBV7-2 to TRBJ1-2; D remains unclear. The CDR3 is made up of 16 amino acids. Germline values: CDR1 SGHTA, CDR2 FQGNSA. The V gene lost 5 bases and the J gene lost 0 bases, with 16 bases spanning the gap. The CDR3 sequence: CASSGGGPQANYGYTF. CDR3 coding DNA: TGTGCCAGCAGCGGAGGCGGGCCCCAGGCTAACTATGGCTACACCTTC.

There are a few counts of this clone. V usage is TRBV7-9 and J usage is TRBJ2-7, with D perhaps matching TRBD2 (6 bases). The germline CDR1 and CDR2 sequences are SEHNR and FQNEAQ (reference sequence). The CDR3 is made up of 14 amino acids. Trimming pared 4 bases from V and 3 bases from J, leaving 13 bases between. The CDR3 reads CASSSLAYRYEQYF. As DNA, the CDR3 is TGTGCCAGCAGCTCCCTAGCGTACCGCTACGAGCAGTACTTC.

The chain carries TRBV30 and TRBJ2-7; D not resolved. The CDR3 runs 12 residues. In germline, CDR1 is GTSNPN, CDR2 SVGIG (reference sequence). The V end lost 2 bases, the J end lost 7 bases, and 12 bases lay between the germline ends. CDR3 residues: CAWSRTPREQYF. CDR3 nucleotides: TGTGCCTGGAGTCGTACCCCTCGGGAGCAGTACTTC.

There are a few counts of this clone. The genes are TRBV2 and TRBJ2-1, with D perhaps matching TRBD1 (5 bases). From germline, CDR1 is SNHLY and CDR2 FYNNEI. V was trimmed by 3 bases and J by 8 bases, leaving 11 bases between them. CDR3 length: 13 amino acids. CDR3 in DNA: TGTGCCAGCAGTGAGGCTGTCAGGGATGAGCAGTTCTTC. Translation gives CASSEAVRDEQFF.

The CDR3 nucleotides read TGTGCCATCAGTTTCAGGGGAACGAACACCGGGGAGCTGTTTTTT. It translates to CAISFRGTNTGELFF. The chain carries TRBV10-3 and TRBJ2-2, with TRBD1 as a possible D gene (6 bases). CDR1 is ENHRY and CDR2 is SYGVKD in the germline V gene. V lost 5 bases and J 0 bases, leaving 10 bases between the germline ends. There are 15 residues in the CDR3.

This clone was detected a few times. Different DNA sequences within this sample yield the same CDR3. This chain connects TRBV15 to TRBJ2-7; the match to TRBD1 covers 7 bases. CDR1 and CDR2 (germline): LNHNV, YYDKDF (reference sequence). Germline trimming cut 0 bases from V and 3 bases from J; bases unmatched to any gene: 5. CDR3 length equals 15 residues. Here the CDR3 DNA reads TGTGCCACCAGCAGAGACCGGGACAGAGGCTACGAGCAGTACTTC. It specifies CATSRDRDRGYEQYF. Full variable domain (remainder filled in from reference TRBV15 and TRBJ2-7): DAMVIQNPRYQVTQFGKPVTLSCSQTLNHNVMYWYQQKSSQAPKLLFHYYDKDFNNEADTPDNFQSRRPNTSFCFLDIRSPGLGDTAMYLCATSRDRDRGYEQYFGPGTRLTVT.

This clone was seen only a few times. The chain links TRBV15 to TRBJ2-7; 9 bases agree with TRBD2. The CDR3 runs to 18 residues. The junction had 13 bases not matched to a gene; V was cut back by 4 bases and J by 0 bases. CDR1 is LNHNV and CDR2 is YYDKDF in the germline V gene (reference sequence). CDR3: CATSNYRIAGESSYEQYF. Here the CDR3 DNA reads TGTGCCACCAGCAATTACCGGATAGCGGGGGAAAGCTCCTACGAGCAGTACTTC. The entire variable domain, with the rest obtained from reference TRBV15 and TRBJ2-7, is as follows: DAMVIQNPRYQVTQFGKPVTLSCSQTLNHNVMYWYQQKSSQAPKLLFHYYDKDFNNEADTPDNFQSRRPNTSFCFLDIRSPGLGDTAMYLCATSNYRIAGESSYEQYFGPGTRLTVT.

This clone turned up a few times. J is TRBJ1-4 and V is TRBV10-2; 7 bases are a match to TRBD1. The V gene's germline CDR1 is WSHSY and CDR2 SAAADI. This CDR3 region has 14 residues. J lost 8 bases, V lost 8 bases, and 11 bases had no gene match. This chain's CDR3 is CASAPGQSEEKLFF. The CDR3 coding sequence is TGCGCCAGCGCTCCGGGACAGTCGGAGGAAAAACTGTTTTTT.

The V and J genes are TRBV6-5 and TRBJ2-3; D is unresolved. The CDR3 extends over 14 amino acids. The germline V and J ends were trimmed by 0 bases and 0 bases, with 4 bases remaining between them. CDR1 is MNHEY and CDR2 is SVGAGI in the germline V gene. The CDR3 DNA sequence: TGTGCCAGCAGTTACTCTCCAAGCACAGATACGCAGTATTTT. It specifies CASSYSPSTDTQYF.

The DNA of the CDR3 is TGTGCCAGTAGTATCCAACAGGGGATTTATGGCTACACCTTC. Translating it yields CASSIQQGIYGYTF. V and J are TRBV19 and TRBJ1-2; 7 nucleotides line up with TRBD1. The CDR3 is 14 residues long. The germline V gene has CDR1 LNHDA and CDR2 SQIVND (reference sequence). V dropped 3 bases and J dropped 5; count of bases not matched to a gene: 6.

In this sample, this clone turned up a few times. This sequence joins TRBV2 and TRBJ2-5; D uncertain. The V gene's germline CDR1 is SNHLY and CDR2 FYNNEI. This CDR3 has 12 amino acids. V lost 6 bases to trimming and J lost 5 bases, with 10 bases between them. Here the CDR3 reads CASSESSETQYF. CDR3 DNA: TGTGCCAGCAGCGAGTCATCGGAGACCCAGTACTTC.

This clone was seen a few times. The V gene is TRBV5-1, the J gene TRBJ1-1; maybe TRBD1 (5 bases). Trimming took 0 bases from V and 4 from J, leaving 16 bases between them. Germline V CDR1 and CDR2: SGHRS, YFSETQ. The CDR3 loop spans 16 amino acids. CDR3: CASSLEAFVGGTEAFF. The CDR3 DNA sequence: TGCGCCAGCAGCTTGGAGGCCTTTGTGGGGGGCACTGAAGCTTTCTTT. The variable domain in full, completed from reference TRBV5-1 and TRBJ1-1, reads KAGVTQTPRYLIKTRGQQVTLSCSPISGHRSVSWYQQTPGQGLQFLFEYFSETQRNKGNFPGRFSGRQFSNSRSEMNVSTLELGDSALYLCASSLEAFVGGTEAFFGQGTRLTVV.

This clone has only a few counts. The chain employs TRBV6-1 and TRBJ1-1; no clear D. Trimming took 7 bases from V and 5 from J, leaving 5 bases between them. Germline V lookup: CDR1 MNHNS, CDR2 SASEGT. The CDR3 runs to 10 residues. The DNA for the CDR3 is TGTGCCAGCATCTCGACTGAAGCTTTCTTT. Translating gives CASISTEAFF.

This chain connects TRBV30 to TRBJ2-7; the match to TRBD1 covers 9 bases. Trimming took 5 bases from V and 3 from J; bases not matched to a gene: 5. This CDR3 is built from 13 residues. In germline, CDR1 is GTSNPN, CDR2 SVGIG (reference sequence). The CDR3 protein is CAWQPGQGYEQYF. The CDR3 DNA follows: TGTGCCTGGCAGCCGGGACAGGGCTACGAGCAGTACTTC.

This clone was recorded a few times. The V gene is TRBV9, the J gene TRBJ2-3, with D possibly TRBD2 on 6 matching bases. CDR1 is SGDLS, CDR2 YYNGEE, per germline. Trimming shortened V by 2 bases and J by 1 base, and 8 bases separated the two germline ends. The CDR3 covers 14 residues. The CDR3 sequence: CASSVLARTDTQYF. The DNA for the CDR3 is TGTGCCAGCAGCGTGCTAGCGCGCACAGATACGCAGTATTTT.

This clone was counted a few times. The rearrangement uses TRBV29-1 and TRBJ2-7; 7 nucleotides align to TRBD2. With 6 bases clipped from V and 7 bases from J, the junction kept 18 bases outside the gene matches. Germline V CDR1 and CDR2: SQVTM, ANQGSEA. CDR3 size: 15 residues. The CDR3 loop reads CSVTSKLRGTGEQYF. Written as DNA, the CDR3 is TGCAGCGTGACCTCTAAATTGCGGGGGACGGGTGAGCAGTACTTC.

There are a few counts of this clone. The chain has TRBV18 and TRBJ1-1; 9 positions match TRBD1. This CDR3 contains 15 residues. From germline, CDR1 is KGHSH and CDR2 LQKENI. The V gene end was trimmed by 4 bases and the J gene end by 5 bases; junction bases not matched to a gene: 8. For the CDR3, the DNA is TGTGCCAGCTCACAATTAGACAGGGGGTTGACTGAAGCTTTCTTT. Its protein is CASSQLDRGLTEAFF. Filled out from reference TRBV18 and TRBJ1-1, the complete variable domain reads NAGVMQNPRHLVRRRGQEARLRCSPMKGHSHVYWYRQLPEEGLKFMVYLQKENIIDESGMPKERFSAEFPKEGPSILRIQQVVRGDSAAYFCASSQLDRGLTEAFFGQGTRLTVV.

The chain links TRBV15 to TRBJ2-5; D perhaps matches TRBD1 (6 bases). The CDR3 extends over 13 amino acids. Germline-derived CDR1 and CDR2 are LNHNV and YYDKDF (reference sequence). V shed 2 bases and J shed 3 bases, with 7 bases lying between them. The CDR3 is CATSRYREETQYF. CDR3 coding DNA: TGTGCCACCAGCAGATACAGGGAAGAGACCCAGTACTTC.

The rearrangement uses TRBV28 and TRBJ1-2; 9 bases are shared with TRBD1. Germline V gene sequence: CDR1 MDHEN, CDR2 SYDVKM. Trimming at V came to 5 bases and at J to 4 bases, leaving 8 bases not matched to a gene. CDR3 length equals 15 residues. CDR3 nucleotide sequence: TGTGCCAGCAGTGGGCCCGGGACAGGGTCCTATGGCTACACCTTC. Translating gives CASSGPGTGSYGYTF.

The sample holds a few counts of this clone. The V and J genes are TRBV6-1 and TRBJ2-2; TRBD1 matches 7 bases. The V gene's germline CDR1 is MNHNS and CDR2 SASEGT. V lost 8 bases and J lost 10; bases outside the gene matches: 10. The CDR3 contains 13 residues. CDR3 protein: CASLSAGGAELFF. CDR3 in DNA: TGTGCCAGCCTCTCCGCAGGGGGTGCGGAGCTGTTTTTT.

The CDR3 DNA reads as TGTGCCAGCTCACCGCTGACAAGGTGGCGAAAGAGCTCCTACAATGAGCAGTTCTTC. It translates to CASSPLTRWRKSSYNEQFF. This chain uses TRBV18 with TRBJ2-1; D gene uncertain. Trimming left V 3 bases short and J 0 bases short, with 21 bases between. Germline CDR1 and CDR2: KGHSH and LQKENI. The CDR3 contains 19 residues.

DNA for the CDR3: TGCGCCAGCAGCCAAGGCCAGGGAATACAAGAGACCCAGTACTTC. As protein: CASSQGQGIQETQYF. The chain uses TRBV4-3 and TRBJ2-5; possibly TRBD1 for D (5 bases). This CDR3 comprises 15 residues. The V and J ends lost 1 base and 2 bases respectively, with 11 bases between them. The germline CDR1 and CDR2 sequences are LGHNA and YSLEER.

This clone was recorded a few times. V is TRBV18 and J is TRBJ2-1; TRBD2 matches 8 bases. Germline V gives CDR1 KGHSH, CDR2 LQKENI. V lost 0 bases, J lost 4 bases, and 2 bases stayed unmatched. The CDR3 runs to 15 residues. CDR3 sequence: CASSPPASGYNEQFF. Written as DNA, the CDR3 is TGTGCCAGCTCACCACCGGCTAGCGGGTACAATGAGCAGTTCTTC.

V usage is TRBV6-6 and J usage is TRBJ2-7; 9 bases map to TRBD2. Germline V gives CDR1 MNHNY, CDR2 SVGAGI (reference sequence). The J segment lost 2 bases and the V segment lost 5 bases, leaving 7 bases of the junction unmatched. The CDR3 runs to 15 residues. The CDR3 sequence: CASSPRGGPPYEQYF. DNA of the CDR3: TGTGCCAGCAGTCCGCGGGGGGGGCCGCCCTACGAGCAGTACTTC.

This clone was found a few times. This chain connects TRBV30 to TRBJ1-1; D is possibly TRBD1 (5 bases). The V gene lost 0 bases and the J gene lost 5 bases, with 10 bases spanning the gap. The germline V gene encodes CDR1 GTSNPN and CDR2 SVGIG (reference sequence). The CDR3 is made up of 13 amino acids. CDR3 sequence reads: CAWSVTGDTEAFF. The CDR3 DNA is TGTGCCTGGAGTGTCACAGGCGATACTGAAGCTTTCTTT. Supplemented by reference TRBV30 and TRBJ1-1, the full variable domain reads SQTIHQWPATLVQPVGSPLSLECTVEGTSNPNLYWYRQAAGRGLQLLFYSVGIGQISSEVPQNLSASRPQDRQFILSSKKLLLSDSGFYLCAWSVTGDTEAFFGQGTRLTVV.

The rearrangement joins TRBV29-1 to TRBJ2-7; a possible D gene is TRBD1 (8 bases). The CDR3 length is 12 residues. The germline CDR1 and CDR2 sequences are SQVTM and ANQGSEA. Trimming took 4 bases from V and 6 from J, leaving 13 bases between them. The CDR3 nucleotides read TGCAGCGTTGGACAGGGGAGGGGCGAGCAGTACTTC. Translation: CSVGQGRGEQYF.

This chain joins TRBV5-4 and TRBJ2-3, with a weak D call TRBD1 (6 bases). V was trimmed by 4 bases and J by 1 base, leaving 10 bases between them. The CDR3 runs 14 residues. In germline, CDR1 is SGHNT, CDR2 YYREEE (reference sequence). The CDR3 DNA sequence: TGTGCCAGCAGCCGAGGGGGTGGCACAGATACGCAGTATTTT. It translates to CASSRGGGTDTQYF.

The rearrangement uses TRBV11-3 and TRBJ2-1; TRBD1 matches 7 bases. This CDR3 comprises 14 residues. CDR1 and CDR2 (germline): SGHNT, YENEEA. Losses at the gene ends were 5 bases for V and 10 bases for J; bases not matched to a gene: 11. The CDR3 DNA is TGTGCCAGCAGCCGGGATGCGAGGGGGCAGGAGCAGTTCTTC. Its translation: CASSRDARGQEQFF.

The chain has TRBV15 and TRBJ1-4; a possible D gene is TRBD1 (5 bases). The germline V gene encodes CDR1 LNHNV and CDR2 YYDKDF (reference sequence). CDR3 length equals 16 residues. V gave up 0 bases and J gave up 7 bases, with 15 bases separating them. CDR3 amino acids: CATSRDGGGTGEKLFF. The CDR3 DNA reads as TGTGCCACCAGCAGAGATGGTGGAGGGACGGGTGAAAAACTGTTTTTT.